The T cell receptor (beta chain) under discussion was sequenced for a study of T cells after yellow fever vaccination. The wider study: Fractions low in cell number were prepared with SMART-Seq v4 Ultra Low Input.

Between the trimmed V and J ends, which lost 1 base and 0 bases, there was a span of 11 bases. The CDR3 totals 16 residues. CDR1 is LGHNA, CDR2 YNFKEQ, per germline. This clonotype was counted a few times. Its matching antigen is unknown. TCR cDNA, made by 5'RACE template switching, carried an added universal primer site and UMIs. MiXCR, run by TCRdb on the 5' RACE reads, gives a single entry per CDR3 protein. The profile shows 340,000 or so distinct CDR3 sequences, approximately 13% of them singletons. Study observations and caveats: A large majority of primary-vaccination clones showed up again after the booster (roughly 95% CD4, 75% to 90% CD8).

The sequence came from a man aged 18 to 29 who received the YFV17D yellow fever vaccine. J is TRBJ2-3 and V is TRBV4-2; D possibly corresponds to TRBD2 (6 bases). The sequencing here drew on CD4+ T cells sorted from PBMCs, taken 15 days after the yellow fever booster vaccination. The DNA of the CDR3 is TGTGCCAGCAGCCAAGGGGCGGGGCTGAGCACAGATACGCAGTATTTT. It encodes CASSQGAGLSTDTQYF.